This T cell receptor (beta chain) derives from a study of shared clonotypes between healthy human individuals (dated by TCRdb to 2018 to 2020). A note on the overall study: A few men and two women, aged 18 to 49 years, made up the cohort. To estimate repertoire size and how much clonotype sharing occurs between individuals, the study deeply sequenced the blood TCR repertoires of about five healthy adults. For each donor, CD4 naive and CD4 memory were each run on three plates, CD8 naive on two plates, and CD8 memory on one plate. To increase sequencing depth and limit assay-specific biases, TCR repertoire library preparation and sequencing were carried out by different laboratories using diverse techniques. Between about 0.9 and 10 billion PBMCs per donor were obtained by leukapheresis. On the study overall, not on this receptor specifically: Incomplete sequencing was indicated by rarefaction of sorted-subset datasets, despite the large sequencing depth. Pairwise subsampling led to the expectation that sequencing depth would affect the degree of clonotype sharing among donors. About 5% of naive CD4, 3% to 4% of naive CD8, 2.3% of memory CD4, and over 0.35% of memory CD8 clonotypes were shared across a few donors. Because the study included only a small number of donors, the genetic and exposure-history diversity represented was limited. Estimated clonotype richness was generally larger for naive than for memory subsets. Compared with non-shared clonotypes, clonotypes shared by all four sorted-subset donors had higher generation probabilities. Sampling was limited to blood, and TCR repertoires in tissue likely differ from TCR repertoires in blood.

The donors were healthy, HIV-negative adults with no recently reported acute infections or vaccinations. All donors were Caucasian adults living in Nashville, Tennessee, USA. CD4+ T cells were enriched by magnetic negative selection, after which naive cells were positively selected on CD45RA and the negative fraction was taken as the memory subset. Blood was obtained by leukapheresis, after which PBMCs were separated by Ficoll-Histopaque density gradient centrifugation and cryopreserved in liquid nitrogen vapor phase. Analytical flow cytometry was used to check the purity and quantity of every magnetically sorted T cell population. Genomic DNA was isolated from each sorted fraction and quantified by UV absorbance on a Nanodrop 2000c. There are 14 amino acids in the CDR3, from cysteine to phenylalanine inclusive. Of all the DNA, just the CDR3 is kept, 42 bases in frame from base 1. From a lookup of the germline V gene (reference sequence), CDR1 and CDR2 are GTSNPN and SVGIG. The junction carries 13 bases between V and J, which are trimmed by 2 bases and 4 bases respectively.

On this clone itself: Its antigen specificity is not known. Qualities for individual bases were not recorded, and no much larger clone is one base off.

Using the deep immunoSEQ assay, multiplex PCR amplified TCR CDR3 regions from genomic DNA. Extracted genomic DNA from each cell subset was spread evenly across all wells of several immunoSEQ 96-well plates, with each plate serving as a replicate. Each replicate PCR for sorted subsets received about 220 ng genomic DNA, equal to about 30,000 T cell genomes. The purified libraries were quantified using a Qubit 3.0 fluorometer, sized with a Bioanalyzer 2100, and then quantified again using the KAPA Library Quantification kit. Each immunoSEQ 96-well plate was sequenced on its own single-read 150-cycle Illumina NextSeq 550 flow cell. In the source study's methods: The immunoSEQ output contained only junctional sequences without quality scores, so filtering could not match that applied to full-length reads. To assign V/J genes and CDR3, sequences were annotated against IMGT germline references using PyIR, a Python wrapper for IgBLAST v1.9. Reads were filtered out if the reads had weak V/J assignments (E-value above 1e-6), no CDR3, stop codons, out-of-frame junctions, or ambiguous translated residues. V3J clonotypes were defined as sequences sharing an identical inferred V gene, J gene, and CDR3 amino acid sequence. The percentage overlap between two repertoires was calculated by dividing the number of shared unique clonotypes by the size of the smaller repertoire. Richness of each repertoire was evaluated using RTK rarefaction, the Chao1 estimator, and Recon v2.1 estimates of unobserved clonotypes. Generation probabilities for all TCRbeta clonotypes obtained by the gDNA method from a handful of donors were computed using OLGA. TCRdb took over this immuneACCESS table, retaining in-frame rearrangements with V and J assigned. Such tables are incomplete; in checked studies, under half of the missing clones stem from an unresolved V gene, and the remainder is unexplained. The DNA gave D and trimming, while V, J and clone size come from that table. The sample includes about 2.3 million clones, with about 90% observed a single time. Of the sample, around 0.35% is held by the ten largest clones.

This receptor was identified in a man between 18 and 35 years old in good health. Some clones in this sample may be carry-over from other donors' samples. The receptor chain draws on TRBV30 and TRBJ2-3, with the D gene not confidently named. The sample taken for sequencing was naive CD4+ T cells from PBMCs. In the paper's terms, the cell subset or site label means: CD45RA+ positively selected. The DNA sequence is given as TGTGCCTGGAGTTCCCGAAGTGCCCCAGATACGCAGTATTTT. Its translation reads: CAWSSRSAPDTQYF.